This TCR beta chain was sequenced in a study of blood T cell repertoires in COVID-19 (dated by TCRdb to the early 2020s). At the level of the whole study: The collaborator samples originated in the United States, Italy and Spain and spanned the acute and convalescent phases of COVID-19. The material from the prospective study consisted of cDNA or gDNA derived from T cells, B-cell-depleted T cells, or PBMCs. Deeply sampled blood TCRbeta repertoires from subjects exposed to, actively infected with, or recovered from COVID-19 were included in the dataset. A freely available public database, intended as a resource for researchers studying the immune response to SARS-CoV-2, is where the repertoires were released. The samples were drawn from the first 160 participants of the ongoing ImmuneRACE study and from 950 to 1,500 subjects provided by 6 global collaborators. The sample metadata nearly always contained a de-identified subject ID, COVID-19 status, age in years and sex. Where available, HLA class I and class II types were taken from metadata supplied by the sample provider and were not determined by assay-based typing.

Trimming costs V 4 bases and J 6 bases, and their ends lie 20 bases apart. The CDR3 runs 16 residues from the cysteine to the phenylalanine. Solely the CDR3 DNA is kept, with 48 bases framed from the first base. Taken from the germline V gene (reference sequence), the CDR1 and CDR2 loops are LGHDT and YNNKEL. The immunoSEQ Assay, a bias-controlled multiplex PCR, was used to amplify TCRbeta CDR3 regions from genomic DNA. In the paper's pipeline: Within the assay, amplification of reference gene primers was used to estimate how many nucleated cells each sample contained. To quantify the absolute abundance of each unique TCRbeta CDR3 rearrangement, sequence reads were collapsed and filtered. For each sample, productive Simpson clonality was calculated as the square root of Simpson's diversity index over productive rearrangements. TCRdb retrieved this table from immuneACCESS and kept in-frame rearrangements only. Not all clones are present; in checked studies, unresolved V genes account for under half, and no reason is known for the remainder. V and J calls and clone size are copied from that table; D and trimming were computed from the DNA. The sample table records roughly 700,000 clones; approximately 90% of these occur just once. Together, the top ten hold 0.2% to 0.3% of the sample.

This clone was recorded only once. Its binding antigen is unknown. No base qualities exist here, and no much larger clone lies one base off it. The collaborating institutions used their own protocols to collect whole blood in K2EDTA tubes. For TCRbeta analysis, collaborators shipped samples as frozen whole blood, isolated PBMCs, or DNA extracted from either of those sample types. Broad study findings and their caveats: The amount of clinical and demographic metadata varied by source and participant and was provided uncurated.

The receptor was isolated from a young woman with acute or convalescent COVID-19. The specimen sequenced was peripheral blood. The rearrangement joined TRBV3-1 (or the pseudogene TRBV3-2) to TRBJ2-3; TRBD2 is a weak D gene call, 5 bases matching. Here is the DNA: TGTGCCAGCAGCCCCCGCCGCGACGGGGTCTGGGATACGCAGTATTTT. It translates to CASSPRRDGVWDTQYF.